These 20 T cell receptor beta chains came from one sample sequenced in a study of blood T cell repertoires in COVID-19. Repertoires were generated with immunoSEQ multiplex PCR, while TCRdb's copy carries only in-frame clones and drops some. The profile shows 90,000 to 110,000 clones, about four fifths of them singletons. Sequenced: peripheral blood. Receptor source: a woman of 80 years or more with acute or convalescent COVID-19.

This clone was seen once. This chain connects TRBV18 to TRBJ2-7, with 11 positions matching TRBD1. Losses at the gene ends were 3 bases for V and 7 bases for J; bases not matched to a gene: 5. This CDR3 region has 14 residues. CDR1 and CDR2 (germline): KGHSH, LQKENI. CDR3 sequence (DNA): TGTGCCAGCTCACCTGGACAGGGGGCCATAGAGCAGTACTTC. Translation gives CASSPGQGAIEQYF.

The V and J genes are TRBV18 and TRBJ1-1; 10 bases line up with TRBD1. The CDR3 is 14 amino acids. Germline V gene data show CDR1 as KGHSH and CDR2 as LQKENI. Trimming at V came to 3 bases and at J to 10 bases, leaving 8 bases not matched to a gene. CDR3 amino acids: CASSPAGQGSGAFF. The CDR3 DNA sequence: TGTGCCAGCTCACCCGCGGGACAGGGGAGTGGAGCTTTCTTT.

This clone occurred once. This chain joins TRBV19 and TRBJ1-5, with 11 positions matching TRBD1. CDR3 size: 15 residues. V was clipped by 5 bases and J by 5 bases; unmatched bases: 5. Germline assignment: CDR1 LNHDA and CDR2 SQIVND (reference sequence). This CDR3 reads CASSRTGGSDQPQHF. The CDR3 nucleotides are TGTGCCAGTAGTCGGACAGGGGGCTCGGATCAGCCCCAGCATTTT.

This clone showed up just once. This chain connects TRBV9 to TRBJ2-1; possible D gene TRBD2, 6 bases. Germline CDR1 is SGDLS and CDR2 is YYNGEE. This CDR3 is built from 14 residues. The germline V and J ends were trimmed by 0 bases and 11 bases, with 15 bases remaining between them. CDR3 amino acids: CASSVAEPGLKQFF. The DNA for the CDR3 is TGTGCCAGCAGCGTAGCGGAACCGGGACTGAAGCAGTTCTTC.

The chain combines TRBV24-1 with TRBJ2-2; 8 nucleotides match TRBD2. Germline V gives CDR1 KGHDR, CDR2 SFDVKD. V was pared by 6 bases and J by 1 base, with 0 bases of the junction left unmatched. CDR3 size: 14 residues. The CDR3 DNA is TGTGCCACCAGTCTAGCGGGGAACACCGGGGAGCTGTTTTTT. Its translation: CATSLAGNTGELFF.

The chain recombines TRBV28 with TRBJ2-1, with 9 bases identical to TRBD2. This CDR3 is built from 16 residues. The V gene's germline CDR1 is MDHEN and CDR2 SYDVKM. After removal of 3 bases from V and 2 bases from J, the junction contained 5 bases not matched to a gene. The CDR3 DNA is TGTGCCAGCAGTTTGTGGGCTAGCGGGGCCTACAATGAGCAGTTCTTC. Its translation is CASSLWASGAYNEQFF.

In its sample, this clone was seen many times. In the same sample, other DNA sequences code for this CDR3. The rearrangement links TRBV19 to TRBJ1-1; D perhaps matches TRBD1 (6 bases). V lost 1 base and J 5 bases, leaving 11 bases between the germline ends. Germline V gene lookup returns CDR1 LNHDA and CDR2 SQIVND (reference sequence). The CDR3 has 14 residues. CDR3 sequence (DNA): TGTGCCAGTAGTATAGGAGGGGGAGGGACTGAAGCTTTCTTT. Protein: CASSIGGGGTEAFF.

This clone was observed a handful of times. The chain joins TRBV2 to TRBJ1-6; the match to TRBD1 covers 8 bases. CDR3 length: 18 residues. Per germline, CDR1 SNHLY and CDR2 FYNNEI. Unmatched junction bases numbered 11, after V lost 5 bases and J lost 2 bases. The CDR3 bases are TGTGCCAGCAGTTCCGGGACAGGTCCATCCCCCTATAATTCACCCCTCCACTTT. It encodes CASSSGTGPSPYNSPLHF.

The rearrangement uses TRBV5-1 and TRBJ2-3, with 7 bases matching TRBD1. CDR1 and CDR2 from the germline V gene are SGHRS and YFSETQ. With 2 bases clipped from V and 6 bases from J, the junction kept 3 bases outside the gene matches. CDR3 size: 13 residues. CDR3: CASSFGQVDTQYF. Here the CDR3 DNA reads TGCGCCAGCAGCTTCGGACAGGTCGATACGCAGTATTTT.

This chain uses TRBV6-5 with TRBJ2-1, with 11 bases matching TRBD2. CDR3 length equals 15 residues. The V gene end was trimmed by 6 bases and the J gene end by 8 bases; junction bases not matched to a gene: 9. CDR1 and CDR2 (germline): MNHEY, SVGAGI. The CDR3 bases are TGTGCCAGCAGCGTACTAGCGGGAGAATTCGATGAGCAGTTCTTC. Residues: CASSVLAGEFDEQFF.

The rearrangement joins TRBV7-9 to TRBJ1-5; 9 bases map to TRBD1. This CDR3 spans 14 amino acids. J lost 5 bases, V lost 1 base, and 0 bases had no gene match. Germline assignment: CDR1 SEHNR and CDR2 FQNEAQ (reference sequence). The CDR3 sequence: CASSLGTGDQPQHF. Written as DNA, the CDR3 is TGTGCCAGCAGCTTAGGGACAGGGGATCAGCCCCAGCATTTT.

The rearrangement uses TRBV11-3 and TRBJ2-5, with 7 bases fitting TRBD2. With 3 bases clipped from V and 2 bases from J, the junction kept 6 bases outside the gene matches. This CDR3 has 15 amino acids. Germline assignment: CDR1 SGHNT and CDR2 YENEEA. The CDR3 is CASSLLLARQETQYF. In nucleotides, the CDR3 is TGTGCCAGCAGCTTGTTACTAGCGCGACAAGAGACCCAGTACTTC.

The J gene is TRBJ2-7, the V gene TRBV18; TRBD2 aligns across 8 bases. With V trimmed by 3 bases and J by 4 bases, 5 bases remained unmatched. CDR1 and CDR2 (germline): KGHSH, LQKENI. The CDR3 is 14 residues long. The CDR3 loop reads CASSPSGSGYEQYF. As DNA, the CDR3 is TGTGCCAGCTCACCGAGCGGGAGTGGGTACGAGCAGTACTTC.

The chain recombines TRBV7-2 with TRBJ2-5; possible D gene TRBD1, 6 bases. V was trimmed by 0 bases and J by 6 bases, leaving 17 bases between them. The germline gives CDR1 SGHTA, CDR2 FQGNSA. The CDR3 is 16 residues long. In DNA form, the CDR3 reads TGTGCCAGCAGCTTAGCGCTGCAGGGGCATTCAAAGACCCAGTACTTC. This gives the protein CASSLALQGHSKTQYF.

This chain connects TRBV5-7 to TRBJ2-7, with a possible D match to TRBD2 (6 bases). TRBV5-7 is assigned to the ORF class and has an uncertain function. The CDR3 contains 13 residues. V was pared by 0 bases and J by 3 bases, with 7 bases between. CDR3 nucleotide sequence: TGTGCCAGCAGCTTGGGGCGGGACTACGAGCAGTACGTC. It encodes CASSLGRDYEQYV.

The V call is TRBV7-2, the J call TRBJ2-5, with 12 positions matching TRBD1. This CDR3 contains 16 residues. Germline V gives CDR1 SGHTA, CDR2 FQGNSA. Germline trimming cut 3 bases from V and 6 bases from J; bases unmatched to any gene: 8. The CDR3 coding sequence is TGTGCCAGCAGCTTCTCCGGGACAGGGGGCGGGAAGACCCAGTACTTC. Its translation: CASSFSGTGGGKTQYF.

J is TRBJ2-3 and V is TRBV29-1, with D perhaps matching TRBD2 (6 bases). Germline-derived CDR1 and CDR2 are SQVTM and ANQGSEA. Trimming cost V 4 bases and J 1 base, with 9 bases left between them. The CDR3 extends over 13 amino acids. The CDR3: CSVVASGTDTQYF. As DNA, the CDR3 is TGCAGCGTTGTGGCTAGCGGCACAGATACGCAGTATTTT.

The chain combines TRBV27 with TRBJ2-1, with unresolved D. CDR3 length equals 13 residues. The V end lost 0 bases, the J end lost 4 bases, and 4 bases lay between the germline ends. CDR1 MNHEY and CDR2 SMNVEV come from the germline V gene (reference sequence). The CDR3 region is CASSLSQYNEQFF. CDR3 nucleotides: TGTGCCAGCAGTTTATCGCAGTACAATGAGCAGTTCTTC.

This chain links TRBV5-1 with TRBJ1-3; D is perhaps TRBD1 (5 bases). The CDR3 is 15 amino acids. V lost 0 bases and J 0 bases, leaving 7 bases between the germline ends. The V gene's germline CDR1 is SGHRS and CDR2 YFSETQ. CDR3 DNA sequence: TGCGCCAGCAGCTTGGCCGGGGGCTCTGGAAACACCATATATTTT. Translating it yields CASSLAGGSGNTIYF.

The chain links TRBV23-1 to TRBJ1-2; no reliable D call. TRBV23-1 is identified as an open reading frame with a role that is uncertain. The CDR3 has 12 amino acids. Trimming pared 0 bases from V and 6 bases from J, leaving 5 bases between. CDR3 loop: CASSQSQDGYTF. CDR3 DNA sequence: TGCGCCAGCAGTCAATCGCAGGATGGCTACACCTTC.